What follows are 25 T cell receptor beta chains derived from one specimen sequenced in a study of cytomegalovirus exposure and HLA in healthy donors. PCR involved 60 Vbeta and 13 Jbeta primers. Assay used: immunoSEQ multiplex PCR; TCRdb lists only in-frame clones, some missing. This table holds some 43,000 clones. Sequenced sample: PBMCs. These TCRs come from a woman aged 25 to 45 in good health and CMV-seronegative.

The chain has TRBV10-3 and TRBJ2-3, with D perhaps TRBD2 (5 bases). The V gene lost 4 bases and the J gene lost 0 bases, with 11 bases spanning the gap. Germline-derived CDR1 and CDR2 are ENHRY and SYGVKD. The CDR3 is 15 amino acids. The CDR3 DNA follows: TGTGCCATCAGTGGGGTTAGCGAGAGCACAGATACGCAGTATTTT. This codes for CAISGVSESTDTQYF.

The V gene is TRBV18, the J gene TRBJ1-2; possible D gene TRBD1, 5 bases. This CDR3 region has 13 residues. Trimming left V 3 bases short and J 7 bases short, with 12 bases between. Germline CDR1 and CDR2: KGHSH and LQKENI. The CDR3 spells CASSPGRVGGYTF. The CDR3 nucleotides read TGTGCCAGCTCACCGGGCAGGGTTGGTGGCTACACCTTC.

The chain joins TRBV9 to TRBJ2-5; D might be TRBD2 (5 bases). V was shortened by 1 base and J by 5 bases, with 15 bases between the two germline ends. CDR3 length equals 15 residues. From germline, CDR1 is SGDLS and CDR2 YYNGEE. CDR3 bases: TGTGCCAGCAGCGTACGGAGAGGAGGTGGGGAGACCCAGTACTTC. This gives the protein CASSVRRGGGETQYF.

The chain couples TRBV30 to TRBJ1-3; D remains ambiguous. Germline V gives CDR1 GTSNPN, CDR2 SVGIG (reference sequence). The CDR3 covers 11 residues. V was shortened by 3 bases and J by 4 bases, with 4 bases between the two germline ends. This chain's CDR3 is CAWRRGNTIYF. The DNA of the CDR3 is TGTGCCTGGAGGAGGGGAAACACCATATATTTT.

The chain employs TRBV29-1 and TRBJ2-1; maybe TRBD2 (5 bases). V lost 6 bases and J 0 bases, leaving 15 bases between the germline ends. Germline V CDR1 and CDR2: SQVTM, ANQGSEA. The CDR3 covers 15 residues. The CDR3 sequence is CSVEDGRSSYNEQFF. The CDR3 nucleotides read TGCAGCGTGGAGGACGGCAGGAGCTCCTACAATGAGCAGTTCTTC.

This CDR3 is CASSELYGGDRGIPGNTIYF. The CDR3 nucleotides read TGTGCCAGCAGTGAACTATATGGCGGGGACAGGGGAATACCTGGAAACACCATATATTTT. V and J are TRBV6-1 and TRBJ1-3, with TRBD1 matching 10 bases. The germline gives CDR1 MNHNS, CDR2 SASEGT. The CDR3 contains 20 residues. V dropped 2 bases and J dropped 2; count of bases not matched to a gene: 15.

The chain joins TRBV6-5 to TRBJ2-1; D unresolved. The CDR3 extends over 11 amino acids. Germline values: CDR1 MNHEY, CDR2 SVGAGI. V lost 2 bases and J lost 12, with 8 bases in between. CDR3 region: CASSYLSAQFF. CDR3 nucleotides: TGTGCCAGCAGTTACCTCAGCGCGCAGTTCTTC.

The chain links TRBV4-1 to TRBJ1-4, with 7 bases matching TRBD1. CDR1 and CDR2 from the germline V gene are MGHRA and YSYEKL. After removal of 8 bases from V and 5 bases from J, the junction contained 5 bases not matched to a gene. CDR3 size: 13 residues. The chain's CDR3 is CASVDRQNEKLFF. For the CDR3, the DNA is TGCGCCAGCGTGGACAGGCAGAATGAAAAACTGTTTTTT.

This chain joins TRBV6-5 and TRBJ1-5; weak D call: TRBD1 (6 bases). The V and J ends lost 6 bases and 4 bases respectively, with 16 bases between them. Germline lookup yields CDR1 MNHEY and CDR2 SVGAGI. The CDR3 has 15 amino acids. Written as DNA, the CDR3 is TGTGCCAGCAGACCCGGACAGAGGAGTAATCAGCCCCAGCATTTT. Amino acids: CASRPGQRSNQPQHF.

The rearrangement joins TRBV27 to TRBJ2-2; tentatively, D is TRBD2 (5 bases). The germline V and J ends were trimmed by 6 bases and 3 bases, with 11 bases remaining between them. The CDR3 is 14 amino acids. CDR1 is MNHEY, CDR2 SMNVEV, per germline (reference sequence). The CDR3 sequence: CASRMGSYTGELFF. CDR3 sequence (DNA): TGTGCCAGCAGAATGGGGAGTTACACCGGGGAGCTGTTTTTT.

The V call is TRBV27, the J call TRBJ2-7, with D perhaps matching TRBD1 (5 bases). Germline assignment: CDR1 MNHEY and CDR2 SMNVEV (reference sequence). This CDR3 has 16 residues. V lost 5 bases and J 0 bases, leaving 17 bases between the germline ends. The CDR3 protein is CASSPSSADSSYEQYF. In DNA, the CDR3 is TGTGCCAGCAGTCCCTCTTCCGCAGACAGCTCCTACGAGCAGTACTTC.

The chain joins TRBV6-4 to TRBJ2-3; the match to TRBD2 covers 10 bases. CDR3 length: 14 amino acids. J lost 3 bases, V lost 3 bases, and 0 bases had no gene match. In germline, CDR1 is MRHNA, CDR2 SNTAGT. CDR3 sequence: CASSETSGTDTQYF. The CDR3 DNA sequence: TGTGCCAGCAGTGAGACTAGCGGGACAGATACGCAGTATTTT.

CDR3 in amino acids: CASSLHGASYEQYF. In DNA form, the CDR3 reads TGTGCCAGCAGCTTGCACGGAGCCTCCTACGAGCAGTACTTC. The chain carries TRBV5-4 and TRBJ2-7, with unresolved D. The length of the CDR3 is 14 residues. CDR1 and CDR2 (germline): SGHNT, YYREEE (reference sequence). The germline V and J ends were trimmed by 1 base and 0 bases, with 8 bases remaining between them.

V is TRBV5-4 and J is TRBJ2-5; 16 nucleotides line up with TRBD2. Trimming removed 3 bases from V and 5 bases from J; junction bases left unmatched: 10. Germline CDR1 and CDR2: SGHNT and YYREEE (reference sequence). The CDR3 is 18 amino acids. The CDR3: CASSSPGLAGGRGETQYF. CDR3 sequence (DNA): TGTGCCAGCAGCTCCCCGGGACTAGCGGGAGGGCGAGGCGAGACCCAGTACTTC.

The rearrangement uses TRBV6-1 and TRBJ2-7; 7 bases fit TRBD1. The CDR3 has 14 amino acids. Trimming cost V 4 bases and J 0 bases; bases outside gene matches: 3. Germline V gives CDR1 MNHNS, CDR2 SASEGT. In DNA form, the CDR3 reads TGTGCCAGCAGTGTCGGGACAGTCTCCTACGAGCAGTACTTC. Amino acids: CASSVGTVSYEQYF.

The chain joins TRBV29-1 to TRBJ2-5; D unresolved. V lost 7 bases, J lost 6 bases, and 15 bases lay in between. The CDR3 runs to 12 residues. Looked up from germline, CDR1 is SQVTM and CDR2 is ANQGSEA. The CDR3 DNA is TGCAGCGCTGTCCTGGAGATGAAGACCCAGTACTTC. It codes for CSAVLEMKTQYF.

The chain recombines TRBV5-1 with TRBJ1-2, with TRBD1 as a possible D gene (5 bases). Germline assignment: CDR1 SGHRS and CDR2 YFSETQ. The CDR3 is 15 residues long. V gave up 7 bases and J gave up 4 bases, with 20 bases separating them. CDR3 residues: CASGTSGGTGYGYTF. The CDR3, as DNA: TGCGCCAGCGGTACTTCGGGAGGGACTGGCTATGGCTACACCTTC.

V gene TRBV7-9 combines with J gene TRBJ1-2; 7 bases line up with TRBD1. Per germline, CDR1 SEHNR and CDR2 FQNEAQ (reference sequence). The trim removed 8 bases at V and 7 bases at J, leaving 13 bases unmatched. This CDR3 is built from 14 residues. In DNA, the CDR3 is TGTGCCAGCGTAGAGACAGGGCGTGGAATTGGCTACACCTTC. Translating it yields CASVETGRGIGYTF.

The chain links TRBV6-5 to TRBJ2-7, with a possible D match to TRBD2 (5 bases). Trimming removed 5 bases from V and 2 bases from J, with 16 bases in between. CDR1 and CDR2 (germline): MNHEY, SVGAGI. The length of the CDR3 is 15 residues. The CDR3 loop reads CASSIRTQTTYEQYF. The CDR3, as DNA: TGTGCCAGCAGTATTCGGACTCAGACCACCTACGAGCAGTACTTC.

The CDR3 loop reads CASSLTPRGEGRSTDTQYF. For the CDR3, the DNA is TGTGCCAGCAGCTTAACGCCCCGAGGGGAGGGACGGAGCACAGATACGCAGTATTTT. The V call is TRBV7-3, the J call TRBJ2-3; 7 nucleotides align to TRBD2. The V gene's germline CDR1 is SGHTA and CDR2 FQGTGA. The CDR3 is made up of 19 amino acids. J was trimmed by 0 bases and V by 0 bases; bases with no gene match: 12.

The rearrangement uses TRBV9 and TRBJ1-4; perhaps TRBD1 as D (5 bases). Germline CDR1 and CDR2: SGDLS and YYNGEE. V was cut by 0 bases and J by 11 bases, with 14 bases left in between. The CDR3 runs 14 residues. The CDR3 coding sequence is TGTGCCAGCAGCGTAGATCAGGGTCCCTCTAAACTGTTTTTT. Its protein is CASSVDQGPSKLFF.

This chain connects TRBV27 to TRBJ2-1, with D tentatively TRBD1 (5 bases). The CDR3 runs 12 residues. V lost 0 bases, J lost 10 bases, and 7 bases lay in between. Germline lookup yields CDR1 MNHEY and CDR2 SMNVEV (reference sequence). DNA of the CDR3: TGTGCCAGCAGTTTATCAAAGGGGGAGCAGTTCTTC. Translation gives CASSLSKGEQFF.

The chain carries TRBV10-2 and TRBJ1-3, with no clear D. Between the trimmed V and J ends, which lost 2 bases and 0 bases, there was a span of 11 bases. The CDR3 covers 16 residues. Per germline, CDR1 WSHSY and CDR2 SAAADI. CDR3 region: CASSEDWRSSGNTIYF. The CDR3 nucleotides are TGCGCCAGCAGTGAGGATTGGAGGAGCTCTGGAAACACCATATATTTT.

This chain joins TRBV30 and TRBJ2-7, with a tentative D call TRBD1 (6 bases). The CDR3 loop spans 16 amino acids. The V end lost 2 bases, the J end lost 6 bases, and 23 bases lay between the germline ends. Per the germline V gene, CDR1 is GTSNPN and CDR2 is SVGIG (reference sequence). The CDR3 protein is CAWSLAEERGSSEQYF. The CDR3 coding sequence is TGTGCCTGGAGTTTGGCCGAGGAGAGGGGGTCCAGCGAGCAGTACTTC.

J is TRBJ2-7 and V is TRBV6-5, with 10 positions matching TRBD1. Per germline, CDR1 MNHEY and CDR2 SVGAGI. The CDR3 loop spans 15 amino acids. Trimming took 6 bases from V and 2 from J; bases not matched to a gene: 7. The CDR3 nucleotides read TGTGCCAGCAGGACGACCGGGACAGGGGCCTACGAGCAGTACTTC. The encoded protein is CASRTTGTGAYEQYF.